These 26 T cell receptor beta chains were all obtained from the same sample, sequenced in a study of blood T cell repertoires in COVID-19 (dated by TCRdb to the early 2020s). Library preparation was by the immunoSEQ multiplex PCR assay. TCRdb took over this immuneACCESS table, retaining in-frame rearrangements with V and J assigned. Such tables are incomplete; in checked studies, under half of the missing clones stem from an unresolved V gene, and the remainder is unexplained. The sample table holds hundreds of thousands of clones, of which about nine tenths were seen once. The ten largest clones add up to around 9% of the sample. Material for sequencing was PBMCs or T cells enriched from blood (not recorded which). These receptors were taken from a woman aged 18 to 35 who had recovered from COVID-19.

DNA for the CDR3: TGTGCCAGCGGAGCAACGCAGTATTTT. This translates into CASGATQYF. V usage is TRBV9 and J usage is TRBJ2-3; the D is unclear. The CDR3 has 9 residues. Germline V CDR1 and CDR2: SGDLS, YYNGEE. V was clipped by 7 bases and J by 9 bases, with 6 bases between them.

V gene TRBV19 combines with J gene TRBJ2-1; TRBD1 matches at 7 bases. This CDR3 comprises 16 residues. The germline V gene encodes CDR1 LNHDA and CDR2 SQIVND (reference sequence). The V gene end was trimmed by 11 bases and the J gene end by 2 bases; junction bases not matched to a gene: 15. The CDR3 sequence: CASRRGQPNTYNEQFF. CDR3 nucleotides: TGTGCCTCCCGTAGGGGACAGCCTAATACCTACAATGAGCAGTTCTTC.

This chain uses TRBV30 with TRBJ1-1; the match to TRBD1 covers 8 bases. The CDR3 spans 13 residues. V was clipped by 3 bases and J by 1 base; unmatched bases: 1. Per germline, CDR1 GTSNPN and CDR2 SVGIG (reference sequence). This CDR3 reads CAWSTGGNTEAFF. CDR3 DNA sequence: TGTGCCTGGAGCACAGGGGGGAACACTGAAGCTTTCTTT.

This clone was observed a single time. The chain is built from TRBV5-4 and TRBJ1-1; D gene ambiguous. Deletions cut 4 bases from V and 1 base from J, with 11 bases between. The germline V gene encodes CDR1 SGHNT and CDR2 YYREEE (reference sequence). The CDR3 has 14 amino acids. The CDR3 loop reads CASSPGQQNTEAFF. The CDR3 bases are TGTGCCAGCAGCCCTGGGCAACAGAACACTGAAGCTTTCTTT.

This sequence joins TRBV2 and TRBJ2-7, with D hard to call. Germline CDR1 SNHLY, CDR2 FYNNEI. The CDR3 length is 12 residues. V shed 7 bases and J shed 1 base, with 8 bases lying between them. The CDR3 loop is CASTVSSYEQYF. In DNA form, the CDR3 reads TGTGCCAGCACAGTAAGTTCCTACGAGCAGTACTTC. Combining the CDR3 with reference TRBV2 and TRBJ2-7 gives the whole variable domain EPEVTQTPSHQVTQMGQEVILRCVPISNHLYFYWYRQILGQKVEFLVSFYNNEISEKSEIFDDQFSVERPDGSNFTLKIRSTKLEDSAMYFCASTVSSYEQYFGPGTRLTVT.

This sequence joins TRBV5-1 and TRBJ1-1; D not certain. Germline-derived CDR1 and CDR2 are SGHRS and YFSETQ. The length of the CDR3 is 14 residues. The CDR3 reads CASEPEVGTRKAFF. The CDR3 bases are TGCGCGAGCGAGCCGGAGGTCGGAACAAGAAAAGCTTTCTTT. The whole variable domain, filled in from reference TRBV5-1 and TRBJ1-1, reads KAGVTQTPRYLIKTRGQQVTLSCSPISGHRSVSWYQQTPGQGLQFLFEYFSETQRNKGNFPGRFSGRQFSNSRSEMNVSTLELGDSALYLCASEPEVGTRKAFFGQGTRLTVV.

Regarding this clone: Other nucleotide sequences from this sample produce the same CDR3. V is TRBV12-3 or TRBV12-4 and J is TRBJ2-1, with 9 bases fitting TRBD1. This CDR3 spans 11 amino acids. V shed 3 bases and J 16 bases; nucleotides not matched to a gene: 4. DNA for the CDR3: TGTGCCAGCAGTTTGGGACAGGGCCCATTCTTC. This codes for CASSLGQGPFF.

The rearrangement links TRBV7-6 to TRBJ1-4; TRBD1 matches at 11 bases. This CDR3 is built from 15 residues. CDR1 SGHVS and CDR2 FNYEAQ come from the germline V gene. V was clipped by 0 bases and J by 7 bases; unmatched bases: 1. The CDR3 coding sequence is TGTGCCAGCAGCTTAGCGGGACAGGGGGTTGAAAAACTGTTTTTT. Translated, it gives CASSLAGQGVEKLFF.

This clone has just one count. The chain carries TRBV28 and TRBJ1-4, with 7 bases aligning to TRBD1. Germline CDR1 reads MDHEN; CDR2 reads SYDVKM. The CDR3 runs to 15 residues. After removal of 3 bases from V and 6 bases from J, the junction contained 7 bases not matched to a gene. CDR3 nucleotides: TGTGCCAGCAGTTTTTTGGAGGGGGCGGATGAAAAACTGTTTTTT. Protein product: CASSFLEGADEKLFF.

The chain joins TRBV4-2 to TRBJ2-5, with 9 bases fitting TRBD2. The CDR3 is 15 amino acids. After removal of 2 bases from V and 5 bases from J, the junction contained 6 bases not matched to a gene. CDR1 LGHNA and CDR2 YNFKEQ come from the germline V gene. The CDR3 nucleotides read TGTGCCAGCAGCCAATACAGCGGGGGGCCGGAGACCCAGTACTTC. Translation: CASSQYSGGPETQYF.

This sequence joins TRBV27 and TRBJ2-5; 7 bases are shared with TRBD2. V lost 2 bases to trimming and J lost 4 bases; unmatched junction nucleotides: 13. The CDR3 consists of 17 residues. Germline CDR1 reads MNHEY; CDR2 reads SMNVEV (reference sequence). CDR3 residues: CASSLNGREVVSETQYF. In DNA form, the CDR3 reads TGTGCCAGCAGTTTAAATGGCCGGGAGGTTGTTTCAGAGACCCAGTACTTC.

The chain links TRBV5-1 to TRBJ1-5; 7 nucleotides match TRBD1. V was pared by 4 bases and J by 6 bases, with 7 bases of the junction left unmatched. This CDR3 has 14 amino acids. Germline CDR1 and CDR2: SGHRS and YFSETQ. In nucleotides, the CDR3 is TGCGCCAGCAGCCTGGCAGGGGGAGCTCAGCCCCAGCATTTT. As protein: CASSLAGGAQPQHF.

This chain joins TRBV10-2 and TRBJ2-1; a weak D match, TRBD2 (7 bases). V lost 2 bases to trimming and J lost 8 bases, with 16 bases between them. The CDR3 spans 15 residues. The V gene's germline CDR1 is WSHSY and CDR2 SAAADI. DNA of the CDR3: TGCGCCAGCAGTGAGAGGGTGGGGGGGCACGATGAGCAGTTCTTC. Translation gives CASSERVGGHDEQFF.

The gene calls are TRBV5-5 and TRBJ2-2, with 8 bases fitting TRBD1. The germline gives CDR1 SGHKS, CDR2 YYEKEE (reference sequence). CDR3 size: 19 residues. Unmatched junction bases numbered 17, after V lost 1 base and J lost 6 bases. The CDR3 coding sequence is TGTGCCAGCAGCTTGTGGGCTGCCGCGCGACAGGGGATCCCCGGGGAGCTGTTTTTT. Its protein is CASSLWAAARQGIPGELFF.

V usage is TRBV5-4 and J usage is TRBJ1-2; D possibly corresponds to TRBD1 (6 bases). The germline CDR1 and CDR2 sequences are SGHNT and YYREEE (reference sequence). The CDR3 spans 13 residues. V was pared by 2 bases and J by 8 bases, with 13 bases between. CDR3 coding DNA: TGTGCCAGCAGCTTTCCAGGGGAAGAGGGCTACACCTTC. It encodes CASSFPGEEGYTF.

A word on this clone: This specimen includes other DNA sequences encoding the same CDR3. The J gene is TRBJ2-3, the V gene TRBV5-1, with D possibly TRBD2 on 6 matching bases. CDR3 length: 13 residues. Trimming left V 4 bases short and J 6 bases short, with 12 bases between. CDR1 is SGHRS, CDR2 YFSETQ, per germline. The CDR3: CASSPLAGDTQYF. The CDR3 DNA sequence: TGCGCCAGCAGCCCCCTTGCGGGGGATACGCAGTATTTT. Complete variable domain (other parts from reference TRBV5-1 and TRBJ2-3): KAGVTQTPRYLIKTRGQQVTLSCSPISGHRSVSWYQQTPGQGLQFLFEYFSETQRNKGNFPGRFSGRQFSNSRSEMNVSTLELGDSALYLCASSPLAGDTQYFGPGTRLTVL.

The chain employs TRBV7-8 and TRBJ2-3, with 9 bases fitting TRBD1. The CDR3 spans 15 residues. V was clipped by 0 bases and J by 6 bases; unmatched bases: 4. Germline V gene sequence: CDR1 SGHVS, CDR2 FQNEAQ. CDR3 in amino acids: CASSLAYDRGDTQYF. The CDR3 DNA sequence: TGTGCCAGCAGCTTAGCGTACGACAGGGGGGATACGCAGTATTTT.

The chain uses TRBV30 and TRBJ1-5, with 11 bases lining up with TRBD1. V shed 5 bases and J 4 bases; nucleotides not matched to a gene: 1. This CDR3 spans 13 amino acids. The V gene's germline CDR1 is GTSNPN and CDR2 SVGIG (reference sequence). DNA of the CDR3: TGTGCCTGGGGGACAGGGGGGAATCAGCCCCAGCATTTT. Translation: CAWGTGGNQPQHF.

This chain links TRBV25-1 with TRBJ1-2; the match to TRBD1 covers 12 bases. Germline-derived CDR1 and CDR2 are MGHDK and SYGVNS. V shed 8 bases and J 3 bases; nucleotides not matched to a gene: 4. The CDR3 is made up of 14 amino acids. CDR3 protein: CASLGQGAYYGYTF. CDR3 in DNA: TGTGCCAGCCTGGGACAGGGGGCGTACTATGGCTACACCTTC.

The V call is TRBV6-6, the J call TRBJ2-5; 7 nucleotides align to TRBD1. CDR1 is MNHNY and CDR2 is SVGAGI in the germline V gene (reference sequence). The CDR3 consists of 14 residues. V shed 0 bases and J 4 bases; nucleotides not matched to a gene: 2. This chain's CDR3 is CASSYSGQPETQYF. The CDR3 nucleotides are TGTGCCAGCAGTTACTCGGGACAGCCAGAGACCCAGTACTTC.

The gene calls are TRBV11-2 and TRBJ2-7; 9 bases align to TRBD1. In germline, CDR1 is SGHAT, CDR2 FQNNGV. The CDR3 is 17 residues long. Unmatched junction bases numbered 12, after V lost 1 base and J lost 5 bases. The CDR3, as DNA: TGTGCCAGCAGCTTAGTCCTGGGACAGGGAGGGACAAACGAGCAGTACTTC. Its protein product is CASSLVLGQGGTNEQYF.

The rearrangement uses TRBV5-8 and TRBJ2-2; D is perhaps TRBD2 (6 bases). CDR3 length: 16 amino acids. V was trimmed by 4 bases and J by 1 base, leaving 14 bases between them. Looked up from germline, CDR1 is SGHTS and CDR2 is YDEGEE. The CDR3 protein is CASSPRLGKNTGELFF. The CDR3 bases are TGTGCCAGCAGCCCACGACTAGGGAAGAACACCGGGGAGCTGTTTTTT.

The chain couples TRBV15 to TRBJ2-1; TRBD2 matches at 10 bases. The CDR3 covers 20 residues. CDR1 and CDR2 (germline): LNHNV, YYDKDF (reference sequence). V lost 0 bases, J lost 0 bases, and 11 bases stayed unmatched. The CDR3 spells CATSRDWTSGARSSYNEQFF. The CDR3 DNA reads TGTGCCACCAGCAGAGACTGGACTAGCGGCGCTCGAAGCTCCTACAATGAGCAGTTCTTC.

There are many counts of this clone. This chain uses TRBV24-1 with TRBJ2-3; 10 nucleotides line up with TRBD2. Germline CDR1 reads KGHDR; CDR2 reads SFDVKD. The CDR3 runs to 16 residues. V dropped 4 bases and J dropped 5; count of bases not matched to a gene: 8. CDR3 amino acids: CATSEFQREGKDTQYF. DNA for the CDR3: TGTGCCACCAGTGAATTCCAGCGGGAGGGCAAAGATACGCAGTATTTT.

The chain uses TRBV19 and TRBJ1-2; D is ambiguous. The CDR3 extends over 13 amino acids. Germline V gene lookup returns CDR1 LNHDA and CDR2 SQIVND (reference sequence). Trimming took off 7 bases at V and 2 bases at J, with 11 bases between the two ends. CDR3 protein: CASTPGRNYGYTF. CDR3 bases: TGTGCCAGTACCCCGGGGAGAAACTATGGCTACACCTTC.

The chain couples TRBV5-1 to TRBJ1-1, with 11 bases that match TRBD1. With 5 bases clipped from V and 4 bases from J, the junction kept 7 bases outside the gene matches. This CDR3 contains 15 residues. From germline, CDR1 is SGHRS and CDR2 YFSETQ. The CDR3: CASSNGDRGSTEAFF. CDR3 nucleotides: TGCGCCAGCAGTAATGGGGACAGGGGGTCCACTGAAGCTTTCTTT.